This T cell receptor (beta chain) was captured by sequencing in a study of blood T cells in healthy people across ages. The V end was cut by 5 bases, the J end by 5 bases, with 17 bases between. The length of the CDR3 is 15 residues. Whole-study results and caveats: Because sorting was not performed, PBMCs prevented conclusive naive versus antigen-experienced comparison.

The authors ran a second PCR of roughly 6 to 11 cycles using a sample-barcoded 5' primer and a J-beta primer mix. TCRdb called the 5' RACE reads again in MiXCR, with one record for every CDR3 protein. Of approximately 1,000,000 distinct CDR3 sequences listed, around 45% were seen once; the top ten hold 15% to 20%. This clonotype has only a few counts. Its antigen is currently unknown. The chain combines TRBV12-3 or TRBV12-4 with TRBJ2-3, with D hard to call. The source is a woman aged 55-70 years in good health. Sequencing was done on a sample of blood. The CDR3 reads CASSTHDLVGDTQYF. The CDR3 region has the DNA TGTGCCAGCAGTACCCACGACCTTGTCGGAGATACGCAGTATTTT.